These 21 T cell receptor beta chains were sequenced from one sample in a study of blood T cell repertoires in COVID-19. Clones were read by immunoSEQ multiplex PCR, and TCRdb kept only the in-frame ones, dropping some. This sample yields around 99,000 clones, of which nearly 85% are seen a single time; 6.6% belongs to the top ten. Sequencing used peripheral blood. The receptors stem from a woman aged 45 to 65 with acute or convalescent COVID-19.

As DNA, the CDR3 is TGTGCCAGCAGTCCCGGGACAGGGAATGGCTACACCTTC. Translated, it gives CASSPGTGNGYTF. The chain is built from TRBV6-4 and TRBJ1-2, with TRBD1 matching 9 bases. Germline V gene sequence: CDR1 MRHNA, CDR2 SNTAGT. This CDR3 contains 13 residues. With 5 bases clipped from V and 6 bases from J, the junction kept 4 bases outside the gene matches.

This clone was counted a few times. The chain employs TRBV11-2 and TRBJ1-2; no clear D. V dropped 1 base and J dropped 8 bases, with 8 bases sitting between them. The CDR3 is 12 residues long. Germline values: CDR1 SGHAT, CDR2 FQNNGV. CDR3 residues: CASSLGSYGYTF. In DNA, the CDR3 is TGTGCCAGCAGCTTAGGTAGTTACGGCTACACCTTC.

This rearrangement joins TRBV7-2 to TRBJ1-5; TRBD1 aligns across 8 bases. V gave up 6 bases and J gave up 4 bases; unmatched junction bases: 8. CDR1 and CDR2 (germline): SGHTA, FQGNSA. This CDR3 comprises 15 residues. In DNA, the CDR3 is TGTGCCAGCAGTAGAGGACAGGGAGAAAATCAGCCCCAGCATTTT. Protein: CASSRGQGENQPQHF.

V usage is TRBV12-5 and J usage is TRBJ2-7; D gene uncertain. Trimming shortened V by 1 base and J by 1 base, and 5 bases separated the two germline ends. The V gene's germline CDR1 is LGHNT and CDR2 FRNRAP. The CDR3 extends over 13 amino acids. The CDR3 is CASGLGRSYEQYF. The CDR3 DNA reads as TGTGCTAGTGGTTTGGGTCGTTCCTACGAGCAGTACTTC.

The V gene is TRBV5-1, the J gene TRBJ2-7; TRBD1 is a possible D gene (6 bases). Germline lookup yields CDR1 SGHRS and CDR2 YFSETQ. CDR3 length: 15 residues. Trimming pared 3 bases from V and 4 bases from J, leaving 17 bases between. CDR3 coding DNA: TGCGCCAGCAGCTCTTTACAGGGTGGGTTTTACGAGCAGTACTTC. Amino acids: CASSSLQGGFYEQYF. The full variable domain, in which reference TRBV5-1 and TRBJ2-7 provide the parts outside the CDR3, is KAGVTQTPRYLIKTRGQQVTLSCSPISGHRSVSWYQQTPGQGLQFLFEYFSETQRNKGNFPGRFSGRQFSNSRSEMNVSTLELGDSALYLCASSSLQGGFYEQYFGPGTRLTVT.

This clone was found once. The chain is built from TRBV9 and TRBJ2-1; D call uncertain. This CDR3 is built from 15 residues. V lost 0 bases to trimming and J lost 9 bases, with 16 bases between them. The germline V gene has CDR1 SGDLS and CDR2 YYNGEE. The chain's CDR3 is CASSVVSVGSGEQFF. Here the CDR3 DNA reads TGTGCCAGCAGCGTAGTGAGCGTAGGCTCGGGTGAGCAGTTCTTC.

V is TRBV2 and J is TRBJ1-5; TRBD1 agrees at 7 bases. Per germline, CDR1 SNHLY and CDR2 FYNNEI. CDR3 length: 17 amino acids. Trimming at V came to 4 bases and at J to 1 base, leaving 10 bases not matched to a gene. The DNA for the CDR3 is TGTGCCAGCAGTGGGGGCCCCTCAGGGGGAAGCAATCAGCCCCAGCATTTT. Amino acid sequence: CASSGGPSGGSNQPQHF.

CDR3 nucleotides: TGCGCCAGCAGCCCGCAGGGGACGAACACTGAAGCTTTCTTT. It encodes CASSPQGTNTEAFF. V usage is TRBV5-1 and J usage is TRBJ1-1, with D possibly being TRBD1 (6 bases). The V and J ends lost 4 bases and 1 base respectively, with 11 bases between them. CDR3 length: 14 residues. Germline-derived CDR1 and CDR2 are SGHRS and YFSETQ.

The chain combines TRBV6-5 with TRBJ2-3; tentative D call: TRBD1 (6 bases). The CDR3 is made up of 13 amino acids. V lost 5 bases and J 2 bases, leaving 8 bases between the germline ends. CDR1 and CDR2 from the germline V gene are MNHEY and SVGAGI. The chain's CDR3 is CASSPGDTDTQYF. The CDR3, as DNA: TGTGCCAGCAGTCCAGGGGACACAGATACGCAGTATTTT.

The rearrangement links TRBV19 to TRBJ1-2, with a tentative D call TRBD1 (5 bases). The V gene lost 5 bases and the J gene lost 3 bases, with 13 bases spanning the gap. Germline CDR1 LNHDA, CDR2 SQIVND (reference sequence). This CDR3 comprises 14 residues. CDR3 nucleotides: TGTGCCAGTAGTGACGACAGATCCGACTATGGCTACACCTTC. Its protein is CASSDDRSDYGYTF.

The CDR3, as DNA: TGTGCCAGTAGTCTATGGGGGACTAGGAATCGCAATGAGCAGTTCTTC. Its translation: CASSLWGTRNRNEQFF. The chain couples TRBV19 to TRBJ2-1; the match to TRBD2 covers 8 bases. CDR1 is LNHDA, CDR2 SQIVND, per germline (reference sequence). The trim removed 5 bases at V and 6 bases at J, leaving 12 bases unmatched. This CDR3 is built from 16 residues.

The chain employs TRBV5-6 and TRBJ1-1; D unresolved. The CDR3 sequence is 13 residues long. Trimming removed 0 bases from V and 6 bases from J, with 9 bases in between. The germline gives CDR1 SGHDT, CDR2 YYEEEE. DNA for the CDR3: TGTGCCAGCAGCTTGGCTCGGGGATCTGAAGCTTTCTTT. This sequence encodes CASSLARGSEAFF.

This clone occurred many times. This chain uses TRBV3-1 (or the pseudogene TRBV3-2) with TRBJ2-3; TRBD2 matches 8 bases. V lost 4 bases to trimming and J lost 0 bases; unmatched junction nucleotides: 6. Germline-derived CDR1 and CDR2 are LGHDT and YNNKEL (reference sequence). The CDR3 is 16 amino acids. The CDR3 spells CASSPLAGPSTDTQYF. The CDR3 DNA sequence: TGTGCCAGCAGCCCTTTAGCGGGGCCTAGCACAGATACGCAGTATTTT.

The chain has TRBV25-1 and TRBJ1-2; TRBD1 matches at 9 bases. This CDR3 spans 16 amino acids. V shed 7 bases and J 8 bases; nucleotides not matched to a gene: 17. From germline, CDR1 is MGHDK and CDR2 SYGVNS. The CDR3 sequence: CASKSSGTGLDRGYTF. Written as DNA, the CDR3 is TGTGCCAGCAAGTCTTCAGGGACAGGGTTGGATCGGGGCTACACCTTC.

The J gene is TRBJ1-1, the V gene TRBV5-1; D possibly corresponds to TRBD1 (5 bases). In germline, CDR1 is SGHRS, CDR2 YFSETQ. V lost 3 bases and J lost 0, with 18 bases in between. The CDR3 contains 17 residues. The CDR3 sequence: CASSYTGLQVLNTEAFF. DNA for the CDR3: TGCGCCAGCAGCTACACAGGTCTACAGGTCTTGAACACTGAAGCTTTCTTT.

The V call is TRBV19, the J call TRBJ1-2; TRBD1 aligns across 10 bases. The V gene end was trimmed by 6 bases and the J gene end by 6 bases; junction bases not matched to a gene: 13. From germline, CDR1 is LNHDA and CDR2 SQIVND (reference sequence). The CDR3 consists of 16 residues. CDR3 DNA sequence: TGTGCCAGTAGCCAAATAGGGGGACAGGGGAAGGATGGCTACACCTTC. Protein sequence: CASSQIGGQGKDGYTF.

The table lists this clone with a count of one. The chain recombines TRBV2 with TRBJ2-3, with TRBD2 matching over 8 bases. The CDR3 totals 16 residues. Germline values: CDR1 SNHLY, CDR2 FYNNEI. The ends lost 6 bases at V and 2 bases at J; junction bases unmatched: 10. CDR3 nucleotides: TGTGCCAGCAGCGCAGGGGAGCGGGGGTACACAGATACGCAGTATTTT. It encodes CASSAGERGYTDTQYF.

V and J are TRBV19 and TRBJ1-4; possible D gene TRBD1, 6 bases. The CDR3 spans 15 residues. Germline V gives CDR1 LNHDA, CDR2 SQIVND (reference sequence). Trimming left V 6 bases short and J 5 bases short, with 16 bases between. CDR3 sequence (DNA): TGTGCCAGTAGCTTACAGGGCACTACCAATGAAAAACTGTTTTTT. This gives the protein CASSLQGTTNEKLFF. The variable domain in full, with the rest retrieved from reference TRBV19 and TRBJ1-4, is DGGITQSPKYLFRKEGQNVTLSCEQNLNHDAMYWYRQDPGQGLRLIYYSQIVNDFQKGDIAEGYSVSREKKESFPLTVTSAQKNPTAFYLCASSLQGTTNEKLFFGSGTQLSVL.

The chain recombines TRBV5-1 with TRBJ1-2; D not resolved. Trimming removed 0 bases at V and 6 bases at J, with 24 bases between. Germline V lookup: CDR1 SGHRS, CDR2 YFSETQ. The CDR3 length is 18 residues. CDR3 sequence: CASSLAPGGSFRYDGYTF. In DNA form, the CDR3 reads TGCGCCAGCAGCTTGGCACCTGGAGGGAGCTTTAGGTATGATGGCTACACCTTC.

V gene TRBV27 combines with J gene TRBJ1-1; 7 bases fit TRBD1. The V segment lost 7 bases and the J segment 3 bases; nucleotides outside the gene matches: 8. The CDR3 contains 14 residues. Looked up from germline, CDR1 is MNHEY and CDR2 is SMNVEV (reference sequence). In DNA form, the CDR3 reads TGTGCCAGCAACACAGGGGTGAGTGACACTGAAGCTTTCTTT. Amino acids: CASNTGVSDTEAFF.

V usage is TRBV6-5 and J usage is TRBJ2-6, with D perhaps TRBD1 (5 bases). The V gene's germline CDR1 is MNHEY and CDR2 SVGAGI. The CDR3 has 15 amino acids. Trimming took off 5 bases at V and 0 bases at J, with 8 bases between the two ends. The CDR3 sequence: CASSTGFSGANVLTF. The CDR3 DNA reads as TGTGCCAGCAGTACAGGATTCTCTGGGGCCAACGTCCTGACTTTC.